Following are 27 T cell receptor beta chains from one sample sequenced in a study of T cells in Graves' hyperthyroidism and ophthalmopathy. Amplified regions were TCR beta CDR3 sequences from RNA transcripts. Primed by the HTBI set, a first-round RT-PCR was run on the TCR CDR3. In TCRdb, the multiplex PCR reads were re-called with MiXCR into one record per CDR3 protein. This table holds hundreds of thousands of distinct CDR3 sequences, 12% to 15% found once. Sequencing input: blood. The receptors were gathered from a woman aged 18-29 years with Graves' hyperthyroidism.

DNA for the CDR3: TGTGCCAGCAGCGTATTACCGTCCGCGAACACCGGGGAGCTGTTTTTT. Encoded protein: CASSVLPSANTGELFF. V is TRBV9 and J is TRBJ2-2; D is unresolved. Trimming took 1 base from V and 0 from J, leaving 10 bases between them. The CDR3 covers 16 residues. Per germline, CDR1 SGDLS and CDR2 YYNGEE.

This chain links TRBV27 with TRBJ2-1; D is unclear. The length of the CDR3 is 11 residues. The germline gives CDR1 MNHEY, CDR2 SMNVEV (reference sequence). V gave up 8 bases and J gave up 0 bases, with 2 bases separating them. The CDR3 sequence: CASVSYNEQFF. CDR3 nucleotide sequence: TGTGCCAGCGTCTCCTACAATGAGCAGTTCTTC.

This clonotype has a handful of counts. The chain recombines TRBV7-3 with TRBJ2-1, with 10 nucleotides matching TRBD1. The CDR3 is 15 residues long. V shed 0 bases, J shed 9 bases, and the junction held 5 bases outside the gene matches. Germline assignment: CDR1 SGHTA and CDR2 FQGTGA. The CDR3 sequence is CASSLTRTGGGEQFF. CDR3 nucleotides: TGTGCCAGCAGCTTAACGCGGACAGGGGGGGGTGAGCAGTTCTTC.

This clonotype was recorded at least ten times. The chain has TRBV6-1 and TRBJ2-3; D remains unclear. This CDR3 is 14 amino acids long. V was trimmed by 7 bases and J by 2 bases, leaving 13 bases between them. CDR1 MNHNS and CDR2 SASEGT come from the germline V gene. The CDR3 DNA follows: TGTGCCAGCAATCGCAACCGAAACACAGATACGCAGTATTTT. Translation gives CASNRNRNTDTQYF.

This clonotype was counted only a few times. The rearrangement joins TRBV7-3 to TRBJ2-1; TRBD2 agrees at 7 bases. CDR1 is SGHTA, CDR2 FQGTGA, per germline. V lost 3 bases to trimming and J lost 5 bases; unmatched junction nucleotides: 7. CDR3 length: 15 amino acids. CDR3 nucleotide sequence: TGTGCCAGCAGCTTGACCGGGACTACCGACAATGAGCAGTTCTTC. Protein: CASSLTGTTDNEQFF.

The sample holds many counts of this clonotype. The V call is TRBV30, the J call TRBJ2-3, with D possibly being TRBD2 (5 bases). The V end lost 2 bases, the J end lost 2 bases, and 11 bases lay between the germline ends. The CDR3 extends over 14 amino acids. Germline V gives CDR1 GTSNPN, CDR2 SVGIG (reference sequence). Here the CDR3 DNA reads TGTGCCTGGAGTCGAAGCGGATCCACAGATACGCAGTATTTT. It translates to CAWSRSGSTDTQYF.

Notes on this clonotype: Just one base apart from a much larger clone, this may be a read error. The rearrangement links TRBV13 to TRBJ2-7, with 10 bases fitting TRBD2. Germline V gives CDR1 PRHDT, CDR2 FYEKMQ (reference sequence). V shed 3 bases, J shed 4 bases, and the junction held 6 bases outside the gene matches. CDR3 length: 15 residues. The CDR3 region is CASSFTSGVGYEQYF. The CDR3 nucleotides read TGTGCCAGCAGCTTTACTAGCGGGGTGGGATACGAGCAGTACTTC.

This clonotype was detected only a few times. The genes are TRBV18 and TRBJ2-5, with a possible D match to TRBD2 (5 bases). Germline V CDR1 and CDR2: KGHSH, LQKENI. This CDR3 spans 15 amino acids. V lost 3 bases to trimming and J lost 5 bases, with 16 bases between them. CDR3 protein: CASSPDRDFLETQYF. The DNA for the CDR3 is TGTGCCAGCTCACCCGACCGGGATTTCCTGGAGACCCAGTACTTC. Supplemented by reference TRBV18 and TRBJ2-5, the full variable domain reads NAGVMQNPRHLVRRRGQEARLRCSPMKGHSHVYWYRQLPEEGLKFMVYLQKENIIDESGMPKERFSAEFPKEGPSILRIQQVVRGDSAAYFCASSPDRDFLETQYFGPGTRLLVL.

Only a few counts were recorded for this clonotype. Possible read error: a much larger clone is one base away. V is TRBV3-1 and J is TRBJ1-2; possible D gene TRBD1, 6 bases. V lost 4 bases, J lost 5 bases, and 14 bases lay in between. CDR1 is LGHDT and CDR2 is YNNKEL in the germline V gene (reference sequence). This CDR3 region has 14 residues. For the CDR3, the DNA is TGTGCCAGCAGCCGAAGCCCTCAGGGGTATGGCTACACCTTC. It specifies CASSRSPQGYGYTF.

This clonotype appeared many times. The V call is TRBV3-1, the J call TRBJ1-4, with a weak D call TRBD1 (5 bases). The CDR3 spans 12 residues. Trimming removed 8 bases at V and 8 bases at J, with 12 bases between. CDR1 is LGHDT and CDR2 is YNNKEL in the germline V gene (reference sequence). CDR3 nucleotides: TGTGCCAGCGACAGCCCTGGGGAAAAACTGTTTTTT. Translating it yields CASDSPGEKLFF.

This clonotype was picked up many times. The gene calls are TRBV11-2 and TRBJ2-1, with D possibly being TRBD2 (5 bases). Germline CDR1 SGHAT, CDR2 FQNNGV. This CDR3 contains 15 residues. V shed 5 bases and J shed 2 bases, with 13 bases lying between them. The CDR3 DNA sequence: TGTGCCAGCAGCCCCACAACCGGGGCCTACAATGAGCAGTTCTTC. Amino acid sequence: CASSPTTGAYNEQFF.

The V and J genes are TRBV19 and TRBJ1-1; weak D call: TRBD1 (6 bases). Germline loops: CDR1 LNHDA, CDR2 SQIVND (reference sequence). The CDR3 has 16 amino acids. Trimming took off 7 bases at V and 0 bases at J, with 18 bases between the two ends. CDR3 residues: CASMQGGGYMNTEAFF. CDR3 bases: TGTGCCAGTATGCAGGGCGGGGGCTACATGAACACTGAAGCTTTCTTT.

This clonotype was counted many times. The gene calls are TRBV7-9 and TRBJ1-1, with D hard to call. Germline CDR1 and CDR2: SEHNR and FQNEAQ (reference sequence). The CDR3 contains 10 residues. V lost 5 bases and J lost 6, with 4 bases in between. CDR3 coding DNA: TGTGCCAGCAGCGGCCCTGAAGCTTTCTTT. Translation gives CASSGPEAFF.

This clonotype appeared many times. The chain uses TRBV6-6 and TRBJ2-1; D unclear. CDR3 length: 15 residues. The V gene lost 2 bases and the J gene lost 0 bases, with 8 bases spanning the gap. In germline, CDR1 is MNHNY, CDR2 SVGAGI (reference sequence). CDR3 sequence reads: CASSYNFFSYNEQFF. The CDR3, as DNA: TGTGCCAGCAGTTACAACTTTTTCTCCTACAATGAGCAGTTCTTC.

This clonotype was counted between two and nine times. The chain is built from TRBV19 and TRBJ1-1, with D possibly being TRBD1 (5 bases). CDR1 and CDR2 (germline): LNHDA, SQIVND (reference sequence). V was pared by 8 bases and J by 2 bases, with 12 bases between. CDR3 length equals 13 residues. Here the CDR3 reads CASVGHINTEAFF. The CDR3 nucleotides are TGTGCCAGTGTCGGACACATAAACACTGAAGCTTTCTTT.

V and J are TRBV28 and TRBJ2-2, with 10 bases that match TRBD2. The CDR3 has 13 amino acids. V was clipped by 6 bases and J by 7 bases; unmatched bases: 2. Germline V CDR1 and CDR2: MDHEN, SYDVKM. The CDR3 reads CASRASGGGELFF. In DNA, the CDR3 is TGTGCCAGCAGGGCTAGCGGGGGCGGGGAGCTGTTTTTT.

The chain combines TRBV30 with TRBJ2-3, with unresolved D. The ends were cut back, 4 bases at V and 6 bases at J, with 11 bases in the middle. The CDR3 sequence is 12 residues long. Germline V gene data show CDR1 as GTSNPN and CDR2 as SVGIG (reference sequence). The CDR3 DNA follows: TGTGCCTGGACGGCACTGGGGGATACGCAGTATTTT. Amino acid sequence: CAWTALGDTQYF.

V usage is TRBV3-1 and J usage is TRBJ2-1; no definite D call. CDR1 is LGHDT and CDR2 is YNNKEL in the germline V gene (reference sequence). V was trimmed by 2 bases and J by 4 bases, leaving 12 bases between them. CDR3 length: 15 amino acids. The CDR3 protein is CASSQRQDNYNEQFF. Written as DNA, the CDR3 is TGTGCCAGCAGCCAAAGGCAAGATAATTACAATGAGCAGTTCTTC.

This clonotype was counted only a few times. The chain's CDR3 is CASSESGWYNEQFF. CDR3 nucleotide sequence: TGTGCCAGTAGCGAGAGCGGGTGGTACAATGAGCAGTTCTTC. The V gene is TRBV19, the J gene TRBJ2-1; tentatively, D is TRBD2 (6 bases). The length of the CDR3 is 14 residues. Trimming cost V 6 bases and J 4 bases, with 13 bases left between them. The V gene's germline CDR1 is LNHDA and CDR2 SQIVND (reference sequence).

This clonotype was counted at least ten times. The chain employs TRBV2 and TRBJ2-1; TRBD2 matches 9 bases. Germline assignment: CDR1 SNHLY and CDR2 FYNNEI. The CDR3 length is 14 residues. The V and J ends lost 8 bases and 8 bases, in that order; junction bases with no gene match: 10. The CDR3 is CASRASGKADEQFF. As DNA, the CDR3 is TGTGCCAGCCGGGCTAGCGGGAAGGCTGATGAGCAGTTCTTC.

Here the CDR3 DNA reads TGCAGCGTTTGCGGGCCCTTAGGCGGGGAGACAGATACGCAGTATTTT. Its protein is CSVCGPLGGETDTQYF. This chain uses TRBV29-1 with TRBJ2-3, with a possible D match to TRBD2 (6 bases). Germline-derived CDR1 and CDR2 are SQVTM and ANQGSEA. This CDR3 spans 16 amino acids. V was trimmed by 5 bases and J by 3 bases, leaving 21 bases between them.

In this sample, this clonotype turned up a few times. The CDR3 loop reads CASSRQGIETQYF. In nucleotides, the CDR3 is TGTGCCAGCAGTCGACAGGGTATAGAGACCCAGTACTTC. V usage is TRBV14 and J usage is TRBJ2-5, with 7 bases that match TRBD1. The CDR3 runs to 13 residues. The germline V gene has CDR1 SGHDN and CDR2 FVKESK. V dropped 6 bases and J dropped 4; count of bases not matched to a gene: 5.

The sample holds many counts of this clonotype. The V gene is TRBV4-3, the J gene TRBJ2-7; D is unclear. In germline, CDR1 is LGHNA, CDR2 YSLEER. Trimming took off 0 bases at V and 3 bases at J, with 12 bases between the two ends. This CDR3 spans 15 amino acids. The CDR3 region has the DNA TGCGCCAGCAGCCAAGATTGGTCAGAGGTCTACGAGCAGTACTTC. It translates to CASSQDWSEVYEQYF.

The table lists this clonotype with many counts. J is TRBJ1-2 and V is TRBV12-3 or TRBV12-4; the D is unclear. This CDR3 spans 13 amino acids. Trimming stripped 6 bases from V and 2 bases from J, with 10 bases between. In DNA, the CDR3 is TGTGCCAGCAGGCCACAGATGAACTATGGCTACACCTTC. It yields the protein CASRPQMNYGYTF.

In this sample, this clonotype turned up many times. The rearrangement links TRBV7-3 to TRBJ1-1; perhaps TRBD1 as D (6 bases). This CDR3 comprises 17 residues. V lost 5 bases to trimming and J lost 2 bases, with 21 bases between them. Looked up from germline, CDR1 is SGHTA and CDR2 is FQGTGA. The CDR3 region has the DNA TGTGCCAGCAGCAAAGGGGGGGGTCTTCCTCCTAACACTGAAGCTTTCTTT. Encoded protein: CASSKGGGLPPNTEAFF.

The chain recombines TRBV10-2 with TRBJ2-7; 9 bases are a match to TRBD2. The germline V gene has CDR1 WSHSY and CDR2 SAAADI. The CDR3 length is 15 residues. The V and J ends lost 7 bases and 2 bases, in that order; junction bases with no gene match: 9. The CDR3 nucleotides are TGCGCCAGCACTGAACCGGGACTAGCAGCCTACGAGCAGTACTTC. Its protein is CASTEPGLAAYEQYF.

The chain links TRBV10-2 to TRBJ1-4; 8 nucleotides match TRBD1. Germline trimming cut 4 bases from V and 0 bases from J; bases unmatched to any gene: 10. The length of the CDR3 is 18 residues. Germline V CDR1 and CDR2: WSHSY, SAAADI. CDR3 protein: CASSGAGTGDATNEKLFF. DNA for the CDR3: TGCGCCAGCAGTGGAGCCGGGACAGGAGATGCAACTAATGAAAAACTGTTTTTT.